This TCR beta chain is from a study of CD8 T cells in Susac syndrome. An amount of RNA that ranged from roughly 0.45 to 1 ug was reverse transcribed with random hexamers. TCRdb independently ran MiXCR on the immunoSEQ multiplex PCR reads; one entry per CDR3 protein. The table lists 330,000 or so distinct CDR3 sequences, almost 85% of them singletons. TCR beta from blood CD8+ and CD4+ T cells was sequenced. The TCR was taken from a human donor with multiple sclerosis. Sequenced sample: CD8+ T cells from PBMCs.

The DNA of the CDR3 is TGCAGTGCACGGGGACGGAACTACGAGCAGTACTTC. Encoded protein: CSARGRNYEQYF. V usage is TRBV20-1 and J usage is TRBJ2-7; D possibly matches TRBD1 or TRBD2 (5 bases each). Germline V gene data show CDR1 as DFQATT and CDR2 as SNEGSKA (reference sequence). There are 12 residues in the CDR3. V lost 6 bases, J lost 3 bases, and 12 bases lay in between.